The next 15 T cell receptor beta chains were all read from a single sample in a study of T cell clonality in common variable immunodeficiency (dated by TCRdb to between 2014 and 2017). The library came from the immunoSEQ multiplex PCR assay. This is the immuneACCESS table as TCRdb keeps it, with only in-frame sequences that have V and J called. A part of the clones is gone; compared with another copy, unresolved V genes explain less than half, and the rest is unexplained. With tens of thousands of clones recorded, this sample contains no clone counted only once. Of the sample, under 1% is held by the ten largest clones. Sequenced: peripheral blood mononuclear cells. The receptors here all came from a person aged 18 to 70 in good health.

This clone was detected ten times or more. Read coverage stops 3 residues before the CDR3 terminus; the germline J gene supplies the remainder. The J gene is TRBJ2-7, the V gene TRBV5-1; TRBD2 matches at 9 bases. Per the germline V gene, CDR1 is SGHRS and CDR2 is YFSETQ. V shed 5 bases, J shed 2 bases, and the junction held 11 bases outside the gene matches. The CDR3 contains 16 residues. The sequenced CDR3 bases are TGCGCCAGCAGACTAGCGGGTAACCGAGGTGCCTACGAG. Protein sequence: CASRLAGNRGAYE. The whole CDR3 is CASRLAGNRGAYEQYF.

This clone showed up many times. The sequenced CDR3 bases are TGTGCCAGCAGTTCCTATAGCGGGAGAGCTTCTAATGAG. Encoded protein: CASSSYSGRASNE. The whole CDR3 sequence reads CASSSYSGRASNEQFF. The chain has TRBV6-2 or TRBV6-3 and TRBJ2-1, with TRBD2 identical over 9 bases. Read coverage stops 3 residues before the CDR3 terminus; the germline J gene supplies the remainder. The germline gives CDR1 MNHEY, CDR2 SVGEGT. The CDR3 loop spans 16 amino acids. Trimming cost V 4 bases and J 7 bases; bases outside gene matches: 11.

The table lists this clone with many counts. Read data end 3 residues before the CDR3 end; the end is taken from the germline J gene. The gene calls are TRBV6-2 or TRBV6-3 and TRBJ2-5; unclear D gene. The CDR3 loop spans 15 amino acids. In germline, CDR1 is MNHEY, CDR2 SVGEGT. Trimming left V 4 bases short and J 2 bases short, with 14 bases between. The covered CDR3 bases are TGTGCCAGCAGTTCGTCTCACACCCTTCAAGAGACC. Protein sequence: CASSSSHTLQET. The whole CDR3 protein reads CASSSSHTLQETQYF.

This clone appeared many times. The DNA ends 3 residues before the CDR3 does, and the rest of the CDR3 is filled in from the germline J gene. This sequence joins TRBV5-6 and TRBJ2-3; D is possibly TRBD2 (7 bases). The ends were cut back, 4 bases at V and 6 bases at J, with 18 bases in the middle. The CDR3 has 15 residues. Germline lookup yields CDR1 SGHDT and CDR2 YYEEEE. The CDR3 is CASSPQGREGDTQYF. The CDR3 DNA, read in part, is TGTGCCAGCAGCCCGCAGGGGAGGGAAGGGGATACG.

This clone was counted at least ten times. The CDR3 here is CASSLVGGGVAKNIQYF. The sequenced part of the CDR3 DNA is TGCGCCAGCAGCTTGGTTGGCGGAGGGGTAGCCAAAAACATT. The chain has TRBV5-1 and TRBJ2-4; D may be TRBD2 (6 bases). The read finishes 3 residues shy of the CDR3 end, and the germline J gene is used to complete it. The CDR3 covers 17 residues. Germline V gene lookup returns CDR1 SGHRS and CDR2 YFSETQ. Trimming removed 0 bases from V and 0 bases from J, with 13 bases in between. The full variable domain, completed using reference TRBV5-1 and TRBJ2-4, is KAGVTQTPRYLIKTRGQQVTLSCSPISGHRSVSWYQQTPGQGLQFLFEYFSETQRNKGNFPGRFSGRQFSNSRSEMNVSTLELGDSALYLCASSLVGGGVAKNIQYFGAGTRLSVL.

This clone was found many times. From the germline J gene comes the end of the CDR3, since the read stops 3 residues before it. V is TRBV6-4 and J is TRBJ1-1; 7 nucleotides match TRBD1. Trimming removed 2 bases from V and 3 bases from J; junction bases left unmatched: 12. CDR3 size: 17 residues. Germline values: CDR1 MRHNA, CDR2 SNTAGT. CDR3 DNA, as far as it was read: TGTGCCAGCAGTGACAATTCCTCCAGGGGGAGGTACACTGAA. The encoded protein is CASSDNSSRGRYTE. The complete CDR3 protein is CASSDNSSRGRYTEAFF.

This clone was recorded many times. Partial CDR3 DNA: TGTGCCAGCAGCTTCGGGGGAACCTACGAG. Its translation: CASSFGGTYE. The full CDR3 sequence reads CASSFGGTYEQYF. The V and J genes are TRBV7-6 and TRBJ2-7, with D possibly TRBD2 on 6 matching bases. The observed sequence ends 3 residues before the CDR3 terminus, with the missing tail filled in from the germline J gene. V was shortened by 3 bases and J by 2 bases, with 8 bases between the two germline ends. The germline gives CDR1 SGHVS, CDR2 FNYEAQ. This CDR3 is 13 amino acids long. The full variable domain, with the rest looked up from reference TRBV7-6 and TRBJ2-7, is GAGVSQSPRYKVTKRGQDVALRCDPISGHVSLYWYRQALGQGPEFLTYFNYEAQQDKSGLPNDRFSAERPEGSISTLTIQRTEQRDSAMYRCASSFGGTYEQYFGPGTRLTVT.

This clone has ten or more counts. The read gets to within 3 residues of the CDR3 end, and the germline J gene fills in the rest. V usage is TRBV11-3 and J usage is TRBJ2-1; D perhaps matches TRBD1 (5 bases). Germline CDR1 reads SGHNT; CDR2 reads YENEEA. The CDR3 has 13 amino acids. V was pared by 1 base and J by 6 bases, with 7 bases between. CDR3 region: CASSLVQGNEQFF. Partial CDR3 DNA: TGTGCCAGCAGCTTAGTTCAGGGCAATGAG. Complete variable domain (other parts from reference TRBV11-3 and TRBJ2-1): EAGVVQSPRYKIIEKKQPVAFWCNPISGHNTLYWYLQNLGQGPELLIRYENEEAVDDSQLPKDRFSAERLKGVDSTLKIQPAELGDSAVYLCASSLVQGNEQFFGPGTRLTVL.

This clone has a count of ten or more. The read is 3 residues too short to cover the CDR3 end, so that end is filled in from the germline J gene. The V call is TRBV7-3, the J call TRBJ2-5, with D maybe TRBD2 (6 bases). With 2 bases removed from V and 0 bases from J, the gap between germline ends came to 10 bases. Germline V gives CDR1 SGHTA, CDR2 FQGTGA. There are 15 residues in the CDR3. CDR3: CASSLAGTYQETQYF. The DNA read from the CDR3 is TGTGCCAGCAGCTTAGCGGGAACGTACCAAGAGACC.

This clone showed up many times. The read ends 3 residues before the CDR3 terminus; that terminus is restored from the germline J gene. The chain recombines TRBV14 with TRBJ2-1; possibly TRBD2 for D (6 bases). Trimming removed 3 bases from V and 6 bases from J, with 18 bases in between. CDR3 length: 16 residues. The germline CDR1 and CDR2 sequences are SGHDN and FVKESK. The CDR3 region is CASSQDTGLPSNEQFF. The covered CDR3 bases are TGTGCCAGCAGCCAGGATACGGGACTTCCTTCCAATGAG.

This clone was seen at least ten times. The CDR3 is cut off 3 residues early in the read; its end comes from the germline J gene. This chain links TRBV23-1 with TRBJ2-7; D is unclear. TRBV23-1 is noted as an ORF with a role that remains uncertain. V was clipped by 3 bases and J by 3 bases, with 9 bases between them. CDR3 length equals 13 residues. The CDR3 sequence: CASSHPSCYEQYF. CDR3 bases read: TGCGCCAGCAGTCATCCGTCCTGCTACGAG.

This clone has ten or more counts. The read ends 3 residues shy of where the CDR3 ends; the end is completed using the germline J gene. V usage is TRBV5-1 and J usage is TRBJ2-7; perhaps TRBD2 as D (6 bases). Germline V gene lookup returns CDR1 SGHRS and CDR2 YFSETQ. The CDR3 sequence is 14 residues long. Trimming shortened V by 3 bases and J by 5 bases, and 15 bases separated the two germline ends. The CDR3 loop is CASSWGEVQDEQYF. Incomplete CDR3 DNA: TGCGCCAGCAGCTGGGGGGAGGTTCAGGACGAG.

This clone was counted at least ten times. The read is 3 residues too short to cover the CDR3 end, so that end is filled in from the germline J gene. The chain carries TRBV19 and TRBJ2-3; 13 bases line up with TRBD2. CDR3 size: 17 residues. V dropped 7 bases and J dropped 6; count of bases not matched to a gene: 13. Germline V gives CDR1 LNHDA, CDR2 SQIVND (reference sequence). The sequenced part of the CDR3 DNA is TGTGCCAGTATCGCGACTAGCGGGAGGCTTACGAGGGATACG. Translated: CASIATSGRLTRDT. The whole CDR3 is CASIATSGRLTRDTQYF.

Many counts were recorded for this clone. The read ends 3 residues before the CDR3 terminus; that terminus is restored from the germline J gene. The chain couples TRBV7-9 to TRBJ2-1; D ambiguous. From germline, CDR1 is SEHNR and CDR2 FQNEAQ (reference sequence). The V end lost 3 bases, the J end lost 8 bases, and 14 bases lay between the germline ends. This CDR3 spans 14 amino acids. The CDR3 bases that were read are TGTGCCAGCAGCTTTAGAATTTTGGGCGATGAG. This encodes CASSFRILGDE. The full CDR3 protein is CASSFRILGDEQFF.

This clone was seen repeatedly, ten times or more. This CDR3 is CASSAQGSYNEQFF. The CDR3 bases that were read are TGTGCCAGTAGTGCACAGGGCTCCTACAATGAG. The rearrangement joins TRBV19 to TRBJ2-1; D might be TRBD1 (6 bases). The read finishes 3 residues shy of the CDR3 end, and the germline J gene is used to complete it. Per the germline V gene, CDR1 is LNHDA and CDR2 is SQIVND (reference sequence). V lost 5 bases to trimming and J lost 0 bases, with 8 bases between them. CDR3 length: 14 residues.